Following are 11 T cell receptor beta chains from one sample sequenced in a study of T cells in tumors and immune-related adverse events. TCRdb's copy holds only in-frame clones and misses some; the assay was immunoSEQ multiplex PCR. The repertoire holds about 10,000 clones, with 85% to 95% as singletons. The sample in question was lymph node tissue, obtained from a patient treated with anti-PD-1 therapy. Receptors originate from a female donor with metastatic renal cell carcinoma.

This clone is a singleton in its sample. The genes are TRBV25-1 and TRBJ1-5, with D unclear. V was shortened by 2 bases and J by 0 bases, with 8 bases between the two germline ends. Germline V gene lookup returns CDR1 MGHDK and CDR2 SYGVNS. This CDR3 comprises 15 residues. This chain's CDR3 is CASSEGWGSNQPQHF. CDR3 bases: TGTGCCAGCAGTGAAGGGTGGGGTAGCAATCAGCCCCAGCATTTT.

The chain uses TRBV5-1 and TRBJ2-1; D uncertain. This CDR3 is built from 16 residues. Deletions cut 2 bases from V and 2 bases from J, with 14 bases between. Germline lookup yields CDR1 SGHRS and CDR2 YFSETQ. The DNA for the CDR3 is TGCGCCAGCAGCTTAGATCCTAGTGGCGCCTACAATGAGCAGTTCTTC. It translates to CASSLDPSGAYNEQFF.

Concerning this clone: The junction departs from germline at one end; a sequencing error may be responsible. V is TRBV11-3 and J is TRBJ2-1; possibly TRBD2 for D (7 bases). The germline V gene encodes CDR1 SGHNT and CDR2 YENEEA. CDR3 length: 18 amino acids. The CDR3 reads CASNLEQGGSSSYNEQFF. The CDR3 bases are TGTGCCAGCAACTTAGAACAGGGAGGGTCTAGCTCCTACAATGAGCAGTTCTTC.

This clone was picked up one time. The chain is built from TRBV7-2 and TRBJ2-5; 16 positions agree with TRBD2. V lost 5 bases to trimming and J lost 5 bases; unmatched junction nucleotides: 5. This CDR3 comprises 16 residues. Germline assignment: CDR1 SGHTA and CDR2 FQGNSA. The CDR3: CASSPGLAGGLETQYF. In DNA, the CDR3 is TGTGCCAGCAGCCCGGGACTAGCGGGGGGGTTGGAGACCCAGTACTTC.

This chain uses TRBV11-3 with TRBJ2-7, with D maybe TRBD1 (6 bases). This CDR3 is 12 amino acids long. Germline lookup yields CDR1 SGHNT and CDR2 YENEEA. Trimming cost V 5 bases and J 4 bases, with 9 bases left between them. CDR3 sequence (DNA): TGTGCCAGCAGCGTTACAGGGTACGAGCAGTACTTC. It codes for CASSVTGYEQYF.

In this sample, this clone turned up once. The V and J genes are TRBV19 and TRBJ2-1; unclear D gene. This CDR3 region has 13 residues. Looked up from germline, CDR1 is LNHDA and CDR2 is SQIVND (reference sequence). Deletions cut 6 bases from V and 3 bases from J, with 9 bases between. The CDR3 DNA reads TGTGCCAGTAGCATGGCAGACTACAATGAGCAGTTCTTC. Encoded protein: CASSMADYNEQFF. The whole variable domain, remainder taken from reference TRBV19 and TRBJ2-1, is DGGITQSPKYLFRKEGQNVTLSCEQNLNHDAMYWYRQDPGQGLRLIYYSQIVNDFQKGDIAEGYSVSREKKESFPLTVTSAQKNPTAFYLCASSMADYNEQFFGPGTRLTVL.

V and J are TRBV9 and TRBJ2-7; perhaps TRBD1 as D (10 bases). V lost 4 bases and J lost 2, with 40 bases in between. This CDR3 has 23 residues. In germline, CDR1 is SGDLS, CDR2 YYNGEE. The CDR3 region is CASSLRRNGTGAYLAGKTYEQYF. CDR3 DNA sequence: TGTGCCAGCAGCCTACGACGAAACGGGACAGGGGCCTACCTAGCGGGAAAGACCTACGAGCAGTACTTC.

The V call is TRBV7-9, the J call TRBJ1-2; D is unresolved. The CDR3 consists of 11 residues. Germline CDR1 is SEHNR and CDR2 is FQNEAQ (reference sequence). Trimming removed 3 bases at V and 8 bases at J, with 7 bases between. The CDR3 protein is CASSFSHGYTF. CDR3 nucleotides: TGTGCCAGCAGCTTCTCCCACGGCTACACCTTC. The full variable domain, with the rest looked up from reference TRBV7-9 and TRBJ1-2, is DTGVSQNPRHKITKRGQNVTFRCDPISEHNRLYWYRQTLGQGPEFLTYFQNEAQLEKSRLLSDRFSAERPKGSFSTLEIQRTEQGDSAMYLCASSFSHGYTFGSGTRLTVV.

The genes are TRBV30 and TRBJ2-3; no clear D. Germline values: CDR1 GTSNPN, CDR2 SVGIG (reference sequence). The CDR3 length is 14 residues. Between the trimmed V and J ends, which lost 2 bases and 1 base, there was a span of 10 bases. For the CDR3, the DNA is TGTGCCTGGAGTTGGCAGGTGGGCACAGATACGCAGTATTTT. It encodes CAWSWQVGTDTQYF.

The chain carries TRBV5-4 and TRBJ2-3; tentative D call: TRBD2 (6 bases). Germline-derived CDR1 and CDR2 are SGHNT and YYREEE (reference sequence). This CDR3 has 14 amino acids. V dropped 4 bases and J dropped 9 bases, with 18 bases sitting between them. CDR3 amino acids: CASSMGTSPSTQYF. DNA for the CDR3: TGTGCCAGCAGCATGGGGACTTCGCCATCAACGCAGTATTTT.

The chain joins TRBV7-9 to TRBJ1-2; 9 bases are a match to TRBD1. Germline V CDR1 and CDR2: SEHNR, FQNEAQ (reference sequence). V shed 4 bases and J 14 bases; nucleotides not matched to a gene: 14. The CDR3 totals 14 residues. This chain's CDR3 is CASSSQGAIGSGTF. The CDR3 coding sequence is TGTGCCAGCAGCTCACAGGGGGCGATAGGATCAGGAACCTTC.